This is a list of T cell receptor beta chains from one sample in a study of cytomegalovirus exposure and HLA in healthy donors. Assay used: immunoSEQ multiplex PCR; TCRdb lists only in-frame clones, some missing. The sample records fewer than 100,000 clones, roughly 78% being singletons. Sequenced: PBMCs. These receptors came from a male donor in good health and CMV-seropositive. CDR3s include the opening cysteine and the closing phenylalanine or tryptophan. D genes are given only for firm matches. A clone size is listed for some rows: how often the clone was seen (once, few, many), or a class if it is expanded.

v_call: TRBV20-1
d_call: TRBD1
j_call: TRBJ1-2
clone_size: -
cdr3_nt: TGCAGTGCTACCGGGACAGGTGGCTACACCTTC
cdr3_aa: CSATGTGGYTF

v_call: TRBV30
d_call: TRBD2
j_call: TRBJ2-1
clone_size: -
cdr3_nt: TGTGCCTGGAGCAGCATGGGGGGACTAGCGGGAAACAATGAGCAGTTCTTC
cdr3_aa: CAWSSMGGLAGNNEQFF

v_call: TRBV7-9
d_call: -
j_call: TRBJ2-5
clone_size: -
cdr3_nt: TGTGCCAGCAGCCGGGACTTCCAAGAGACCCAGTACTTC
cdr3_aa: CASSRDFQETQYF

v_call: TRBV19
d_call: -
j_call: TRBJ1-1
clone_size: -
cdr3_nt: TGTGCCAGTAGCCCGACAGCGCGGAACACTGAAGCTTTCTTT
cdr3_aa: CASSPTARNTEAFF

v_call: TRBV7-2
d_call: TRBD1
j_call: TRBJ1-1
clone_size: -
cdr3_nt: TGTGCCAGCAGCTTAAGAACAGGGGGCCCGAACACTGAAGCTTTCTTT
cdr3_aa: CASSLRTGGPNTEAFF

v_call: TRBV5-4
d_call: -
j_call: TRBJ2-7
clone_size: -
cdr3_nt: TGTGCCAGCAGCTTGGTTCAGGGTTACGAGCAGTACTTC
cdr3_aa: CASSLVQGYEQYF

v_call: TRBV7-9
d_call: -
j_call: TRBJ2-2
clone_size: -
cdr3_nt: TGTGCCAGCAGCTTAGGAAAGACATCCGGGGAGCTGTTTTTT
cdr3_aa: CASSLGKTSGELFF

v_call: TRBV19
d_call: -
j_call: TRBJ2-2
clone_size: -
cdr3_nt: TGTGCCAGTAGTACCGAGCGGGAGCTGTTTTTT
cdr3_aa: CASSTERELFF

v_call: TRBV27
d_call: TRBD1
j_call: TRBJ1-2
clone_size: -
cdr3_nt: TGTGCCAGCAGTTTATCCGGTGGGACAGGATACTATGGCTACACCTTC
cdr3_aa: CASSLSGGTGYYGYTF

v_call: TRBV30
d_call: -
j_call: TRBJ1-1
clone_size: -
cdr3_nt: TGTGCCTGGGATCCGGTGGGACAACTAAACACTGAAGCTTTCTTT
cdr3_aa: CAWDPVGQLNTEAFF

v_call: TRBV9
d_call: TRBD1
j_call: TRBJ2-1
clone_size: -
cdr3_nt: TGTGCCAGCAGCGTAGTCGGGCAGGGGGATGAGCAGTTCTTC
cdr3_aa: CASSVVGQGDEQFF

v_call: TRBV11-3
d_call: -
j_call: TRBJ2-3
clone_size: -
cdr3_nt: TGTGCCAGCAGCCCCGGTAGACAAGTTAGCACAGATACGCAGTATTTT
cdr3_aa: CASSPGRQVSTDTQYF

v_call: TRBV5-1
d_call: TRBD1
j_call: TRBJ1-1
clone_size: -
cdr3_nt: TGCGCCAGCAGCGGGGGGACAGGGGGTGGCGGCACTGAAGCTTTCTTT
cdr3_aa: CASSGGTGGGGTEAFF

v_call: TRBV6-5
d_call: -
j_call: TRBJ2-7
clone_size: -
cdr3_nt: TGTGCCAGCGGACCGGTGGGGGGAGAGGGCCACGAGCAGTACTTC
cdr3_aa: CASGPVGGEGHEQYF

v_call: TRBV5-1
d_call: TRBD2
j_call: TRBJ2-2
clone_size: few
cdr3_nt: TGCGCCAGCAGCCTAGCGGGGGGGTACACCGGGGAGCTGTTTTTT
cdr3_aa: CASSLAGGYTGELFF

v_call: TRBV27
d_call: TRBD1
j_call: TRBJ1-1
clone_size: once
cdr3_nt: TGTGCCAGCAGTTTATACAGGGGGGGCGGCACTGAAGCTTTCTTT
cdr3_aa: CASSLYRGGGTEAFF

v_call: TRBV9
d_call: -
j_call: TRBJ2-7
clone_size: -
cdr3_nt: TGTGCCAGCAGCGTAGTAGACAGCGAACAGCAGTACTTC
cdr3_aa: CASSVVDSEQQYF

v_call: TRBV6-1
d_call: TRBD1
j_call: TRBJ2-1
clone_size: -
cdr3_nt: TGTGCCAGCAGTGAAGGGTGGGGGACAGGGCAACTTCTTCACAATGAGCAGTTCTTC
cdr3_aa: CASSEGWGTGQLLHNEQFF

v_call: TRBV19
d_call: TRBD1
j_call: TRBJ1-1
clone_size: few
cdr3_nt: TGTGCCAGTAGTAGACAGGGAGATACTGAAGCTTTCTTT
cdr3_aa: CASSRQGDTEAFF

v_call: TRBV7-9
d_call: -
j_call: TRBJ1-4
clone_size: few
cdr3_nt: TGTGCCAGCAGCTCAACAGACAGCCATTTTGAGGAAAAACTGTTTTTT
cdr3_aa: CASSSTDSHFEEKLFF

v_call: TRBV5-1
d_call: TRBD1
j_call: TRBJ1-1
clone_size: few
cdr3_nt: TGCGCCAGCAGCACCGGGACAGGGGAAAAAGACACTGAAGCTTTCTTT
cdr3_aa: CASSTGTGEKDTEAFF

v_call: TRBV2
d_call: -
j_call: TRBJ2-7
clone_size: few
cdr3_nt: TGTGCCAGCAGTGGACTTCCGGAAACCGAGCAGTACTTC
cdr3_aa: CASSGLPETEQYF